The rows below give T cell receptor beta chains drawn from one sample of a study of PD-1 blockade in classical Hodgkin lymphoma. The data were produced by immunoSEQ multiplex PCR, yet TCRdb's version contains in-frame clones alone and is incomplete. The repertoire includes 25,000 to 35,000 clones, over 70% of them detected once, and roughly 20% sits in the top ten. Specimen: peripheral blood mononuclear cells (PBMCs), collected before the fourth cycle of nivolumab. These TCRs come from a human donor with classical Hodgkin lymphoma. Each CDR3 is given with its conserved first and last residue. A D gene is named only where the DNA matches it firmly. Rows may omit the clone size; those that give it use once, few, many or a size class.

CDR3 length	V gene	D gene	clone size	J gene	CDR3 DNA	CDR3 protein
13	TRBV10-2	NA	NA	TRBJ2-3	TGCGCCAGCAGTGTGGGGGCCACAGATACGCAGTATTTT	CASSVGATDTQYF
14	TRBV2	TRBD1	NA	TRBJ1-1	TGTGCCAGCAGCGAACGGACAGGGAACACTGAAGCTTTCTTT	CASSERTGNTEAFF
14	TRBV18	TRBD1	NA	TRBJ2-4	TGTGCCAGCTCACCGGGACAGGGAAGAAACATTCAGTACTTC	CASSPGQGRNIQYF
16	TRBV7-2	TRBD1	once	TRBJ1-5	TGTGCCAGCAGCCTCGGGGCAGGGGGGCGCAATCAGCCCCAGCATTTT	CASSLGAGGRNQPQHF
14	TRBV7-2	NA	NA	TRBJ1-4	TGTGCCAGCAGCTTAGAGTGGGGGAACGAAAAACTGTTTTTT	CASSLEWGNEKLFF
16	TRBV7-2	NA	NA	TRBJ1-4	TGTGCCAGCAGCTTAGCACTCGACAGGCGGAAGGAAAAACTGTTTTTT	CASSLALDRRKEKLFF
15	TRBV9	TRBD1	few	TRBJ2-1	TGTGCCAGCAGCCGAGACAGGGGGCGTAACAATGAGCAGTTCTTC	CASSRDRGRNNEQFF
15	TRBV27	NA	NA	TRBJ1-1	TGTGCCAGCAGTTTCGGGGTGGGTCGGCGGACTGAAGCTTTCTTT	CASSFGVGRRTEAFF
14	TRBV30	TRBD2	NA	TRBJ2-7	TGTGCCTGGAGGCATAGCGGGGGAATGTGGGAGCAGTACTTC	CAWRHSGGMWEQYF
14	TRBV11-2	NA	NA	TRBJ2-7	TGTGCCAGCAGCTTCCCGGGGACTCTAAACGAGCAGTACTTC	CASSFPGTLNEQYF
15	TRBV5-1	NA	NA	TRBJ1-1	TGCGCCAGCACTGACACAAGGGCCCTGAACACTGAAGCTTTCTTT	CASTDTRALNTEAFF
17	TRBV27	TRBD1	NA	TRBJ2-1	TGTGCCAGCAGTTTGGGACAGGGGACGAGCTCCTACAATGAGCAGTTCTTC	CASSLGQGTSSYNEQFF
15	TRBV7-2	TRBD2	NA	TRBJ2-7	TGTGCCAGCAGCTTAGTGGCTAGCGGGGGCTACGAGCAGTACTTC	CASSLVASGGYEQYF
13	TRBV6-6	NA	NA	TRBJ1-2	TGTGCCAGCAGTTACTCAACAGACTATGGCTACACCTTC	CASSYSTDYGYTF
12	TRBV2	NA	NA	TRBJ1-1	TGTGCCAGCACTATAGGGCGCGGGTGGGCTTTCTTT	CASTIGRGWAFF
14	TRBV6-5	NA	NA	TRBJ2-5	TGTGCCAGCAGTTACGGTTCCGGGTTGGAGACCCAGTACTTC	CASSYGSGLETQYF
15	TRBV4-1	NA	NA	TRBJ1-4	TGCGCCAGCAGCCAAGTGTTACAGAAAAATGAAAAACTGTTTTTT	CASSQVLQKNEKLFF
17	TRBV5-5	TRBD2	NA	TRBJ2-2	TGTGCCAGCAGCCCGTTAGCGGGGGGGTTTTCCACCGGGGAGCTGTTTTTT	CASSPLAGGFSTGELFF
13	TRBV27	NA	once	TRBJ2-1	TGTGCCAGCAGACCTCAGGGGTACGCTGAGCAGTTCTTC	CASRPQGYAEQFF
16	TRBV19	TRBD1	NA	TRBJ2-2	TGTGCCAGTAGTCGACAGGGTGCGGCGGACACCGGGGAGCTGTTTTTT	CASSRQGAADTGELFF
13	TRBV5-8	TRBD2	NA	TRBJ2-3	TGTGCCAGCAGCCGGGGGGGAACAGATACGCAGTATTTT	CASSRGGTDTQYF
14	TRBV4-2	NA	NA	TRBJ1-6	TGTGCCAGCAGCCCAATGGGGGGCAATTCACCCCTCCACTTT	CASSPMGGNSPLHF
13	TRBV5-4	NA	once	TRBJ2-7	TGTGCCAGCAGCTCTGGCGGGGAATGGGAGCAGTACTTC	CASSSGGEWEQYF
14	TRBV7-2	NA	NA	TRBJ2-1	TGTGCCAGCAGCTTAGAGGCAGGGCCAAATGAGCAGTTCTTC	CASSLEAGPNEQFF
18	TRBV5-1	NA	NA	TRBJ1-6	TGCGCCAGCAGCTTGGAGGCAATCAGGCAGGCGTCTTATTCACCCCTCCACTTT	CASSLEAIRQASYSPLHF
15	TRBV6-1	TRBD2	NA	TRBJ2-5	TGTGCCAGCAGTTGGGGCGGGGGGGTGCAAGAGACCCAGTACTTC	CASSWGGGVQETQYF
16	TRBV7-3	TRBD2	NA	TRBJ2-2	TGTGCCAGCAGCCCCTTCGGGGGGTGGCGGACCGGGGAGCTGTTTTTT	CASSPFGGWRTGELFF
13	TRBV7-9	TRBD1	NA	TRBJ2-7	TGTGCCAGCAGCTTAAGGGGGCCCTACGAGCAGTACTTC	CASSLRGPYEQYF
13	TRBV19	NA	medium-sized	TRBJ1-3	TGTGCCAGTAGCCCGACTCTTGGAAACACCATATATTTT	CASSPTLGNTIYF
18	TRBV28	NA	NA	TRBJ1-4	TGTGCCAGCAGTTTGCCTTCCTCAACAGGGAACTGGGGTGAAAAACTGTTTTTT	CASSLPSSTGNWGEKLFF
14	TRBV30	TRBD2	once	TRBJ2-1	TGTGCCTGGAGTGTAACTAGCGGGTCCAATGAGCAGTTCTTC	CAWSVTSGSNEQFF
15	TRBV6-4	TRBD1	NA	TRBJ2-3	TGTGCCAGCAGTGTTGCGGGACAGGCCACAGATACGCAGTATTTT	CASSVAGQATDTQYF
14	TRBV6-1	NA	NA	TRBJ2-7	TGTGCCAGCAGTGAACAACCTGACTCCTACGAGCAGTACTTC	CASSEQPDSYEQYF
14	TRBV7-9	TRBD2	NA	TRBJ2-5	TGTGCCAGCAGCCCCACTAGCGGGGAAGAGACCCAGTACTTC	CASSPTSGEETQYF
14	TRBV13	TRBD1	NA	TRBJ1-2	TGTGCCAGCAGTGGACAGGGATTACAGGCTGGCTACACCTTC	CASSGQGLQAGYTF
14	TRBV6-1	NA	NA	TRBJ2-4	TGTGCCAGCAGTCAGGGGAGCTTAAAAAACATTCAGTACTTC	CASSQGSLKNIQYF
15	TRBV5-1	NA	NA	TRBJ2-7	TGCGCCAGCAGCTTGAGCGCCACGGGCTTTCGGGAGCAGTACTTC	CASSLSATGFREQYF